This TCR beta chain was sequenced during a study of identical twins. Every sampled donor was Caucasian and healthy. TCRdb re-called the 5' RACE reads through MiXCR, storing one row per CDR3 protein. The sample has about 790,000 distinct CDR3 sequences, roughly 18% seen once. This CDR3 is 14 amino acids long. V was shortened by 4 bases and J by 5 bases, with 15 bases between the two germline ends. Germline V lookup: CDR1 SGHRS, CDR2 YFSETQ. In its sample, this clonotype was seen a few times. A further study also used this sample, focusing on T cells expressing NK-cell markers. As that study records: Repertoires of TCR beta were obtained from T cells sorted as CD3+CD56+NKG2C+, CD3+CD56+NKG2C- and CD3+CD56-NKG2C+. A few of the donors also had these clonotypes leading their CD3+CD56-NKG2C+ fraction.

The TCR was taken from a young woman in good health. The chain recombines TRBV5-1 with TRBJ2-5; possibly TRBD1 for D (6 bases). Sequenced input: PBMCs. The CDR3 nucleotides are TGCGCCAGCAGCACGGAGGCTAGGGGGGAGACCCAGTACTTC. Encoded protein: CASSTEARGETQYF.